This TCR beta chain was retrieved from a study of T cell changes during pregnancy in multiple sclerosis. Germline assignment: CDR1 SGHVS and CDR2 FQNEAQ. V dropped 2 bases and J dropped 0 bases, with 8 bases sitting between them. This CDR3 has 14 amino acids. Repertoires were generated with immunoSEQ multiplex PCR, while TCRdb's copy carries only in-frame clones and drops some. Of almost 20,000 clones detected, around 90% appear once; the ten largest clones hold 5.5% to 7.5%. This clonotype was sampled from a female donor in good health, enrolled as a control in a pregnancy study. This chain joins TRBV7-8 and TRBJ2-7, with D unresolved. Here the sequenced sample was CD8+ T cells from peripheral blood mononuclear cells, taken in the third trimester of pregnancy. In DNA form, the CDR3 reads TGTGCCAGCAGCTTACAGACACTCTCCTACGAGCAGTACTTC. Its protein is CASSLQTLSYEQYF.